The subject of this entry is one TCR beta chain. Its cognate antigen has yet to be identified. No base-level quality is on record; no much larger clone is a single base apart. Collaborating institutions collected whole blood in K2EDTA tubes following their own protocols. Collaborator samples were shipped for TCRbeta analysis as frozen whole blood, isolated PBMCs, or DNA extracted from either sample type. The sample comes from a study of blood T cell repertoires in COVID-19 (dated by TCRdb to 2020 to 2022). For the study in its entirety: Samples from collaborators originated in the United States, Italy and Spain and spanned both the acute and convalescent phases of COVID-19. Where HLA class I and class II types were available, the types were taken from metadata supplied by the sample provider, not from assay-based typing. The repertoires were made available in a free public database intended to serve as a resource for research on the immune response to SARS-CoV-2. Samples were obtained from the ongoing ImmuneRACE study (first 160 participants) and from roughly 1,300 subjects provided by 6 global collaborators. The material from the prospective study consisted of cDNA or gDNA derived from T cells, B-cell-depleted T cells, or PBMCs. Deeply sampled blood TCRbeta repertoires from subjects exposed to, actively infected with, or recovered from COVID-19 were included in the dataset. Sample metadata almost always included a de-identified subject ID, COVID-19 status, age in years and sex.

Study-level results and caveats: Clinical and demographic metadata were provided uncurated, with the amount varying by source and participant.

The immunoSEQ Assay, a bias-controlled multiplex PCR, was used to amplify TCRbeta CDR3 regions from genomic DNA. The authors' analysis ran thus. Nucleated cell counts per sample were estimated from amplification of reference gene primers within the assay. To quantify the absolute abundance of each unique TCRbeta CDR3 rearrangement, sequence reads were collapsed and filtered. For each sample, productive Simpson clonality was calculated as the square root of Simpson's diversity index over productive rearrangements. TCRdb provides this immuneACCESS table in a form limited to in-frame rearrangements. Some clones are lacking; in checked studies, under half of them reflect an unresolved V gene, and why the rest are absent is not known. The DNA gave D and trimming, while V, J and clone size come from that table. In this sample the table shows 90,000 to 110,000 clones, 84% of which occur a single time. Approximately 7% of the sample rests with the top ten.

The CDR3 starts with the cysteine, ends with the phenylalanine, and has 13 residues. Only the CDR3 region is kept as DNA, spanning 39 bases read in frame from base 1. V is shortened by 5 bases, J by 4 bases, and the region joining them spans 11 bases. The germline V gene yields MGHRA for CDR1 and YSYEKL for CDR2. This receptor was taken from a woman between 45 and 65 years old with acute or convalescent COVID-19. Material: peripheral blood. Recombination joined TRBV4-1 with TRBJ1-2; the D gene is perhaps TRBD1, from 6 matching bases. The CDR3 region: CASSADSVYGYTF. The nucleotide sequence reads TGCGCCAGCAGCGCGGACAGTGTCTATGGCTACACCTTC.